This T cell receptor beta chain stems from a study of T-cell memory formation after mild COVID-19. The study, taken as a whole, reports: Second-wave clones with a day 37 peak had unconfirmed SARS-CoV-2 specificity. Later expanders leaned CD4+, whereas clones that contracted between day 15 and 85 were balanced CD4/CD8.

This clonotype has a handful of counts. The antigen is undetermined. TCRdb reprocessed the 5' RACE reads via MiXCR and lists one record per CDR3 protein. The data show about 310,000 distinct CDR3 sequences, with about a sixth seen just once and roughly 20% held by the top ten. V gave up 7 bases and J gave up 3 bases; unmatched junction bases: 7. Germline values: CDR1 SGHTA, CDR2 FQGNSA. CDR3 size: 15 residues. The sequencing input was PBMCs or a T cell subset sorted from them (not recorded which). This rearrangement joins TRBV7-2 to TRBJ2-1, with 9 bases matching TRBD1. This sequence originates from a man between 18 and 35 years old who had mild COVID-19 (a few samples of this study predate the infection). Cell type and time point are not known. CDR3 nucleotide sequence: TGTGCCAGCAAGCCCCCGGGACAGGGCTACAATGAGCAGTTCTTC. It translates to CASKPPGQGYNEQFF.